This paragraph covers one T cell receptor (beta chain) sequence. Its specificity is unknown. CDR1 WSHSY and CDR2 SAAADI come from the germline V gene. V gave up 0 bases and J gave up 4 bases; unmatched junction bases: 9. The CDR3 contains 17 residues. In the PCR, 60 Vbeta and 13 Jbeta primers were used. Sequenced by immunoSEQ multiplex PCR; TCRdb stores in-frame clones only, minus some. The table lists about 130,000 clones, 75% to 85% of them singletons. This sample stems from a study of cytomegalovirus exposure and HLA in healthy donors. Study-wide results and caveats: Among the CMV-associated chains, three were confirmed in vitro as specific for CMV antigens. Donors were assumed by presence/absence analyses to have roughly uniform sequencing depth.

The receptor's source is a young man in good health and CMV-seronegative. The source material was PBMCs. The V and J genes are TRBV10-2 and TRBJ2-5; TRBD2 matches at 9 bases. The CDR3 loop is CASSESKLAGFRETQYF. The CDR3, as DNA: TGCGCCAGCAGTGAGTCGAAGCTAGCGGGATTTCGAGAGACCCAGTACTTC.